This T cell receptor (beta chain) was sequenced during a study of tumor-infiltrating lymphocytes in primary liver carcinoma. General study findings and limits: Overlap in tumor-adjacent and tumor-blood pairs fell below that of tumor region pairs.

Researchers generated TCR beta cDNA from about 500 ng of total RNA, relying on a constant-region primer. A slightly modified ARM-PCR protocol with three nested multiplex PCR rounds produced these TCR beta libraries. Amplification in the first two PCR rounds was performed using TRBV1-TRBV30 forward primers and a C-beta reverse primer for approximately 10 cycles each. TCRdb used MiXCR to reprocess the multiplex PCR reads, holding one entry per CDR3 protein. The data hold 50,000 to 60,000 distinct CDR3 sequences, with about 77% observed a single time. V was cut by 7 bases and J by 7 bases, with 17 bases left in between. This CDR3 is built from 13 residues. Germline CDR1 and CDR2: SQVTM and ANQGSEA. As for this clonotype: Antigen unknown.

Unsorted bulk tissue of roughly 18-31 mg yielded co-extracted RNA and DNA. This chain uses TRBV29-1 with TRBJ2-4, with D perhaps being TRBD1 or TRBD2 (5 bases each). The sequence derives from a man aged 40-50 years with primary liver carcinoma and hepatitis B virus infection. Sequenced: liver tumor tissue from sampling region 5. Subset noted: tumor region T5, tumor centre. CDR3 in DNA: TGCAGCGCATGGACAAGGGGCGGGAACATTCAGTACTTC. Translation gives CSAWTRGGNIQYF.